The 17 T cell receptor beta chains presented below share a single source sample, sequenced in a study of T cell changes during pregnancy in multiple sclerosis. Profiled with immunoSEQ multiplex PCR; TCRdb holds only in-frame clones, not every one. The table records 60,000 to 85,000 clones, 92% of them present only once. The material sequenced was peripheral blood, taken after pregnancy. All receptors come from a female donor in good health, enrolled as a control in a pregnancy study.

This chain connects TRBV11-2 to TRBJ1-2, with 12 bases matching TRBD1. Germline assignment: CDR1 SGHAT and CDR2 FQNNGV. Trimming at V came to 5 bases and at J to 5 bases, leaving 6 bases not matched to a gene. The CDR3 loop spans 15 amino acids. CDR3 sequence reads: CASSHRDRGLYGYTF. The DNA of the CDR3 is TGTGCCAGCAGCCACCGGGACAGGGGGCTTTATGGCTACACCTTC.

This clone was detected once. V and J are TRBV19 and TRBJ1-5; perhaps TRBD1 as D (6 bases). CDR1 and CDR2 (germline): LNHDA, SQIVND (reference sequence). CDR3 size: 19 residues. Trimming shortened V by 0 bases and J by 0 bases, and 18 bases separated the two germline ends. CDR3 bases: TGTGCCAGTAGTATAGATTTGGAACAGGGTGGGTATAGCAATCAGCCCCAGCATTTT. Translated, it gives CASSIDLEQGGYSNQPQHF.

V and J are TRBV6-6 and TRBJ2-3; the D is unclear. The CDR3 totals 14 residues. The V gene's germline CDR1 is MNHNY and CDR2 SVGAGI (reference sequence). V lost 2 bases to trimming and J lost 3 bases, with 9 bases between them. CDR3 region: CASSYSPRTDTQYF. CDR3 coding DNA: TGTGCCAGCAGTTACAGCCCTAGGACAGATACGCAGTATTTT.

The chain combines TRBV14 with TRBJ1-2; D gene uncertain. Trimming stripped 1 base from V and 4 bases from J, with 10 bases between. CDR1 is SGHDN and CDR2 is FVKESK in the germline V gene. The CDR3 has 14 amino acids. CDR3 amino acids: CASSQAGFGYGYTF. For the CDR3, the DNA is TGTGCCAGCAGCCAAGCGGGGTTTGGCTATGGCTACACCTTC. Full variable domain (outside the CDR3, taken from reference TRBV14 and TRBJ1-2): EAGVTQFPSHSVIEKGQTVTLRCDPISGHDNLYWYRRVMGKEIKFLLHFVKESKQDESGMPNNRFLAERTGGTYSTLKVQPAELEDSGVYFCASSQAGFGYGYTFGSGTRLTVV.

The chain recombines TRBV15 with TRBJ2-3; 11 bases agree with TRBD2. Germline V gene data show CDR1 as LNHNV and CDR2 as YYDKDF (reference sequence). V dropped 2 bases and J dropped 8; count of bases not matched to a gene: 3. This CDR3 region has 14 residues. DNA for the CDR3: TGTGCCACCAGCAGACTAGCGGGGGGTAGTACGCAGTATTTT. This translates into CATSRLAGGSTQYF.

This chain connects TRBV28 to TRBJ2-3; 9 bases match TRBD2. J was trimmed by 5 bases and V by 1 base; bases with no gene match: 4. The CDR3 totals 15 residues. Germline loops: CDR1 MDHEN, CDR2 SYDVKM. CDR3 amino acids: CASSLLGGGGDTQYF. The CDR3 region has the DNA TGTGCCAGCAGTTTATTGGGCGGGGGGGGAGATACGCAGTATTTT.

J is TRBJ2-1 and V is TRBV5-4, with TRBD2 matching over 15 bases. There are 16 residues in the CDR3. The germline V gene has CDR1 SGHNT and CDR2 YYREEE (reference sequence). J was trimmed by 7 bases and V by 5 bases; bases with no gene match: 7. DNA of the CDR3: TGTGCCAGCAGTCCCGGACTAGCGGGGGGGCAAAATGAGCAGTTCTTC. Its protein is CASSPGLAGGQNEQFF.

The chain combines TRBV5-4 with TRBJ2-2; 7 positions agree with TRBD2. The CDR3 has 15 amino acids. Germline CDR1 and CDR2: SGHNT and YYREEE (reference sequence). V lost 3 bases to trimming and J lost 2 bases; unmatched junction nucleotides: 4. CDR3 coding DNA: TGTGCCAGCAGCTCAACTAGCGCAAACACCGGGGAGCTGTTTTTT. It codes for CASSSTSANTGELFF.

CDR3 bases: TGTGCCAGTAGTCAGTCGGGGGGCGATAACTACGAGCAGTACTTC. This gives the protein CASSQSGGDNYEQYF. This chain connects TRBV19 to TRBJ2-7; a weak D match, TRBD2 (7 bases). CDR3 length: 15 residues. Germline loops: CDR1 LNHDA, CDR2 SQIVND (reference sequence). The V gene lost 5 bases and the J gene lost 3 bases, with 17 bases spanning the gap.

The rearrangement links TRBV4-2 to TRBJ2-3; TRBD2 might be the D (5 bases). The CDR3 spans 16 residues. Germline lookup yields CDR1 LGHNA and CDR2 YNFKEQ. V lost 1 base to trimming and J lost 0 bases, with 11 bases between them. The CDR3 protein is CASSQVGEWSTDTQYF. CDR3 nucleotides: TGTGCCAGCAGCCAAGTCGGGGAGTGGAGCACAGATACGCAGTATTTT.

This sequence joins TRBV10-1 and TRBJ2-6; tentative D call: TRBD1 (6 bases). Per the germline V gene, CDR1 is WNHNN and CDR2 is SYGVQD (reference sequence). Trimming pared 10 bases from V and 4 bases from J, leaving 14 bases between. The CDR3 runs 14 residues. CDR3 DNA: TGCGCCATCAACAGGGCCCGCGGGGCCAACGTCCTGACTTTC. This sequence encodes CAINRARGANVLTF.

The gene calls are TRBV18 and TRBJ2-5; 11 bases fit TRBD2. Germline V gives CDR1 KGHSH, CDR2 LQKENI. CDR3 size: 16 residues. Trimming cost V 2 bases and J 5 bases; bases outside gene matches: 7. This CDR3 reads CASSPSASGGPETQYF. CDR3 nucleotides: TGTGCCAGCTCACCATCAGCTAGCGGGGGGCCTGAGACCCAGTACTTC.

The chain is built from TRBV5-8 and TRBJ1-1, with D unclear. V was cut by 2 bases and J by 8 bases, with 16 bases left in between. This CDR3 is built from 14 residues. Germline-derived CDR1 and CDR2 are SGHTS and YDEGEE. CDR3 sequence reads: CASSLGAGLLEAFF. As DNA, the CDR3 is TGTGCCAGCAGCTTAGGTGCAGGACTATTAGAAGCTTTCTTT. The entire variable domain, with the rest obtained from reference TRBV5-8 and TRBJ1-1, is as follows: EAGVTQSPTHLIKTRGQQATLRCSPISGHTSVYWYQQALGLGLQFLLWYDEGEERNRGNFPPRFSGRQFPNYSSELNVNALELEDSALYLCASSLGAGLLEAFFGQGTRLTVV.

The V gene is TRBV5-1, the J gene TRBJ1-1; the match to TRBD1 covers 8 bases. The V segment lost 3 bases and the J segment 4 bases; nucleotides outside the gene matches: 8. Germline V gives CDR1 SGHRS, CDR2 YFSETQ. The CDR3 covers 15 residues. The CDR3 here is CASSSLGQVFTEAFF. As DNA, the CDR3 is TGCGCCAGCAGCTCCTTGGGACAGGTATTCACTGAAGCTTTCTTT.

The V gene is TRBV9, the J gene TRBJ2-3; 8 bases are a match to TRBD2. V shed 3 bases, J shed 4 bases, and the junction held 7 bases outside the gene matches. Germline V gives CDR1 SGDLS, CDR2 YYNGEE. This CDR3 is 15 amino acids long. The CDR3 DNA sequence: TGTGCCAGCAGCGATAGCGGGATATTGGCAGATACGCAGTATTTT. Translating gives CASSDSGILADTQYF.

The gene calls are TRBV2 and TRBJ1-1; TRBD1 is a possible D gene (5 bases). With 8 bases removed from V and 4 bases from J, the gap between germline ends came to 17 bases. Per the germline V gene, CDR1 is SNHLY and CDR2 is FYNNEI. The CDR3 is 14 residues long. This CDR3 is CASGLGGMVTEAFF. The CDR3 nucleotides are TGTGCCAGCGGCCTGGGGGGGATGGTCACTGAAGCTTTCTTT.

This rearrangement joins TRBV18 to TRBJ2-1; 9 positions agree with TRBD2. The V and J ends lost 3 bases and 0 bases, in that order; junction bases with no gene match: 6. The CDR3 consists of 17 residues. Looked up from germline, CDR1 is KGHSH and CDR2 is LQKENI. The CDR3 is CASSPGLALRSYNEQFF. The CDR3 DNA follows: TGTGCCAGCTCACCGGGACTAGCCTTACGCTCCTACAATGAGCAGTTCTTC.